Listed below are T cell receptor beta chains from one sample, sequenced in a study of beta chain features in type 1 diabetes. TCRdb keeps only in-frame clones here, not all; method: immunoSEQ multiplex PCR. The sample yields 140,000 or so clones, roughly an eighth seen once. Input material: central memory CD4+ T cells from blood. These receptors were collected from a man aged 18 to 35 with type 1 diabetes. CDR3s include the opening cysteine and the closing phenylalanine or tryptophan.

v_call	cdr3_length	j_call	cdr3_aa
TRBV25-1	12	TRBJ1-6	CASSDGNSPLHF
TRBV20-1	11	TRBJ2-3	CSASRTDTQYF
TRBV6-5	15	TRBJ2-3	CASSRQGRSTDTQYF
TRBV7-2	12	TRBJ1-1	CASSPTGVQAFF
TRBV19	13	TRBJ1-2	CASRPDLFYGYTF
TRBV19	14	TRBJ1-1	CASSIEREVTEAFF
TRBV30	13	TRBJ2-2	CAWNRFGTGELFF
TRBV4-1	13	TRBJ2-7	CASSQEKVNRQYF
TRBV27	15	TRBJ2-7	CASGLNHGERHEQYF
TRBV30	16	TRBJ1-5	CAWSVFGEGGNQPQHF
TRBV5-6	15	TRBJ2-1	CASSSGPTLNNEQFF
TRBV21-1	10	TRBJ2-5	CASSEQTQYF
TRBV2	15	TRBJ2-1	CASSETEGAYNEQFF
TRBV4-1	15	TRBJ2-7	CASSLGVPAPYEQYF
TRBV5-1	15	TRBJ1-6	CASSLQGSQDSPLHF
TRBV6-5	14	TRBJ1-6	CASVGGAGNSPLHF
TRBV7-9	14	TRBJ2-3	CASTLAGGADTQYF
TRBV27	14	TRBJ2-7	CASSRDRAAYEQYF
TRBV5-4	15	TRBJ2-1	CASSFGGLSYNEQFF
TRBV29-1	14	TRBJ1-4	CSVAPSRGNEKLFF
TRBV27	14	TRBJ1-1	CASNTRGVNTEAFF
TRBV19	12	TRBJ1-2	CASSMGHPGYTF
TRBV30	15	TRBJ1-6	CACPLLGQGASPLHF
TRBV25-1	13	TRBJ1-3	CASSVDSGNTIYF
TRBV7-2	15	TRBJ1-3	CASSSGQGPRNTIYF
TRBV13	16	TRBJ2-7	CASSLATQGESDEQYF
TRBV28	14	TRBJ2-7	CASRRQGSSYEQYF
TRBV5-6	13	TRBJ2-4	CASSWGQENIQYF
TRBV19	12	TRBJ1-2	CASRTDDYGYTF
TRBV29-1	13	TRBJ1-5	CSAATGLEQPQHF
TRBV6-1	14	TRBJ2-3	CASQAGGPGDTQYF
TRBV5-4	14	TRBJ1-2	CASSLGTGNYGYTF
TRBV9	15	TRBJ1-1	CASSQRETTLTEAFF
TRBV6-1	13	TRBJ2-7	CASAIAGSYEQYF
TRBV7-9	14	TRBJ1-2	CASSAGGRGYGYTF
TRBV19	12	TRBJ2-3	CASSILGDTQYF
TRBV5-1	16	TRBJ2-3	CASSPLRGASTDTQYF
TRBV5-6	12	TRBJ2-5	CASSLVEETQYF
TRBV7-3	13	TRBJ2-7	CASSWTKSYEQYF
TRBV5-1	16	TRBJ2-1	CASSLVLWASYNEQFF
TRBV20-1	11	TRBJ1-2	CSASDGYGYTF
TRBV6-5	15	TRBJ2-7	CASSYSPGQDYEQYF
TRBV5-8	14	TRBJ2-2	CASSLTRGPGELFF
TRBV5-4	14	TRBJ1-2	CASSRSGTIYGYTF
TRBV5-1	15	TRBJ2-5	CASSAIGGVEETQYF
TRBV6-5	15	TRBJ2-3	CASSIGTEYTDTQYF
TRBV11-2	14	TRBJ2-1	CASSLDLWGNEQFF
TRBV4-1	16	TRBJ1-2	CASSQGRGRDPEGYTF
TRBV6-1	13	TRBJ2-5	CASRGTGLGTQYF